This entry lists 17 T cell receptor beta chains sequenced from one sample in a study of cytomegalovirus exposure and HLA in healthy donors. PCR used 60 Vbeta primers and 13 Jbeta primers. Using immunoSEQ multiplex PCR, the repertoire was profiled, and TCRdb retains in-frame clones only, with some absent. Of tens of thousands of clones in the sample, around 76% were seen once. The sequenced sample consisted of PBMCs. The receptors originated from a man between 18 and 29 years old in good health and CMV-seronegative.

This clone was detected a few times. V and J are TRBV11-2 and TRBJ1-1, with 7 bases that match TRBD1. Trimming removed 1 base from V and 3 bases from J; junction bases left unmatched: 5. Germline values: CDR1 SGHAT, CDR2 FQNNGV. The CDR3 contains 15 residues. CDR3 nucleotide sequence: TGTGCCAGCAGCTTAGTTTCAGGGGGTCACACTGAAGCTTTCTTT. Protein: CASSLVSGGHTEAFF.

The V and J genes are TRBV6-5 and TRBJ1-4; the D gene is possibly TRBD1 (5 bases). Trimming left V 5 bases short and J 8 bases short, with 15 bases between. The CDR3 spans 14 residues. Per the germline V gene, CDR1 is MNHEY and CDR2 is SVGAGI. CDR3 region: CASSTGGLGEKLFF. CDR3 bases: TGTGCCAGCAGTACAGGCGGCTTGGGAGAAAAACTGTTTTTT.

The chain combines TRBV6-1 with TRBJ2-1; possible D gene TRBD1, 7 bases. Germline V gives CDR1 MNHNS, CDR2 SASEGT. V was trimmed by 2 bases and J by 6 bases, leaving 8 bases between them. The CDR3 contains 13 residues. Here the CDR3 reads CASSEQGGNEQFF. CDR3 bases: TGTGCCAGCAGTGAACAGGGGGGCAATGAGCAGTTCTTC.

The gene calls are TRBV7-9 and TRBJ1-6; D remains unclear. V was clipped by 1 base and J by 9 bases, with 4 bases between them. Germline assignment: CDR1 SEHNR and CDR2 FQNEAQ (reference sequence). CDR3 size: 12 residues. For the CDR3, the DNA is TGTGCCAGCAGCTTAGTTAGTTCACCCCTCCACTTT. Translated, it gives CASSLVSSPLHF.

The chain uses TRBV12-5 and TRBJ2-1; 8 nucleotides agree with TRBD2. Per the germline V gene, CDR1 is LGHNT and CDR2 is FRNRAP. V was pared by 3 bases and J by 7 bases, with 8 bases of the junction left unmatched. CDR3 length equals 15 residues. The CDR3 region has the DNA TGTGCTAGTGGTTTAGAAGCGGGGGCCCGGAATGAGCAGTTCTTC. Protein sequence: CASGLEAGARNEQFF.

The gene calls are TRBV4-1 and TRBJ2-7, with D hard to call. CDR1 is MGHRA and CDR2 is YSYEKL in the germline V gene. CDR3 length equals 13 residues. Trimming cost V 1 base and J 3 bases, with 7 bases left between them. CDR3 nucleotide sequence: TGCGCCAGCAGCCAAGTCGGAGACTACGAGCAGTACGTC. It encodes CASSQVGDYEQYV.

This rearrangement joins TRBV4-2 to TRBJ2-3, with D maybe TRBD2 (6 bases). The length of the CDR3 is 14 residues. V was clipped by 1 base and J by 4 bases, with 9 bases between them. CDR1 LGHNA and CDR2 YNFKEQ come from the germline V gene. CDR3 amino acids: CASSQVSSADTQYF. The CDR3 DNA follows: TGTGCCAGCAGCCAAGTCTCTAGCGCAGATACGCAGTATTTT.

The chain links TRBV6-1 to TRBJ2-7; D is ambiguous. The V gene lost 3 bases and the J gene lost 2 bases, with 14 bases spanning the gap. This CDR3 has 15 residues. CDR1 is MNHNS, CDR2 SASEGT, per germline. The CDR3: CASSETRGPPYEQYF. CDR3 DNA sequence: TGTGCCAGCAGTGAGACGCGTGGGCCCCCCTACGAGCAGTACTTC.

This clone was counted only a few times. The rearrangement uses TRBV29-1 and TRBJ1-1; maybe TRBD1 (6 bases). The CDR3 consists of 14 residues. Per germline, CDR1 SQVTM and CDR2 ANQGSEA. Deletions cut 3 bases from V and 1 base from J, with 12 bases between. CDR3 in amino acids: CSVEPQGRNTEAFF. CDR3 in DNA: TGCAGCGTTGAGCCACAGGGTCGGAACACTGAAGCTTTCTTT.

The V and J genes are TRBV28 and TRBJ1-3, with TRBD1 as a possible D gene (5 bases). The germline CDR1 and CDR2 sequences are MDHEN and SYDVKM. CDR3 length: 14 amino acids. Trimming shortened V by 9 bases and J by 0 bases, and 12 bases separated the two germline ends. CDR3 in amino acids: CASIPGGSGNTIYF. The CDR3 DNA is TGTGCCAGTATCCCGGGGGGCTCTGGAAACACCATATATTTT. Supplemented by reference TRBV28 and TRBJ1-3, the full variable domain reads DVKVTQSSRYLVKRTGEKVFLECVQDMDHENMFWYRQDPGLGLRLIYFSYDVKMKEKGDIPEGYSVSREKKERFSLILESASTNQTSMYLCASIPGGSGNTIYFGEGSWLTVV.

The chain is built from TRBV27 and TRBJ1-1; D uncertain. The CDR3 sequence is 13 residues long. Germline CDR1 MNHEY, CDR2 SMNVEV (reference sequence). The V gene lost 6 bases and the J gene lost 0 bases, with 8 bases spanning the gap. The CDR3 region has the DNA TGTGCCAGCAGCTGCGGGCTGAACACTGAAGCTTTCTTT. It encodes CASSCGLNTEAFF.

V gene TRBV6-5 combines with J gene TRBJ1-2, with a possible D match to TRBD1 (5 bases). CDR1 and CDR2 (germline): MNHEY, SVGAGI. The CDR3 consists of 15 residues. V lost 7 bases and J lost 7, with 22 bases in between. CDR3 sequence reads: CASTSGGRGVRGYTF. The CDR3, as DNA: TGTGCCAGCACCTCGGGGGGGAGGGGAGTCCGTGGCTACACCTTC.

The chain is built from TRBV7-3 and TRBJ2-3; 13 bases agree with TRBD2. Germline values: CDR1 SGHTA, CDR2 FQGTGA. The CDR3 has 15 amino acids. The ends lost 5 bases at V and 7 bases at J; junction bases unmatched: 6. The CDR3 loop is CASSPAGLAGNTQYF. CDR3 sequence (DNA): TGTGCCAGCAGCCCCGCGGGACTAGCGGGGAATACGCAGTATTTT.

The chain combines TRBV28 with TRBJ1-2; D remains unclear. Germline V gene lookup returns CDR1 MDHEN and CDR2 SYDVKM. The CDR3 extends over 14 amino acids. V dropped 3 bases and J dropped 0 bases, with 8 bases sitting between them. The CDR3 spells CASSLRDPNYGYTF. CDR3 sequence (DNA): TGTGCCAGCAGTTTGCGGGATCCTAACTATGGCTACACCTTC.

The chain links TRBV19 to TRBJ1-3; 10 bases are a match to TRBD1. The CDR3 totals 15 residues. Per germline, CDR1 LNHDA and CDR2 SQIVND (reference sequence). Unmatched junction bases numbered 7, after V lost 7 bases and J lost 4 bases. The CDR3 sequence is CASTRQGAEGNTIYF. The CDR3 region has the DNA TGTGCCAGTACCCGACAGGGGGCGGAAGGAAACACCATATATTTT. The variable domain in full, with the rest retrieved from reference TRBV19 and TRBJ1-3, is DGGITQSPKYLFRKEGQNVTLSCEQNLNHDAMYWYRQDPGQGLRLIYYSQIVNDFQKGDIAEGYSVSREKKESFPLTVTSAQKNPTAFYLCASTRQGAEGNTIYFGEGSWLTVV.

The gene calls are TRBV6-4 and TRBJ2-2; possible D gene TRBD1, 6 bases. Germline values: CDR1 MRHNA, CDR2 SNTAGT. Deletions cut 0 bases from V and 1 base from J, with 6 bases between. The CDR3 consists of 15 residues. In DNA form, the CDR3 reads TGTGCCAGCAGTGACTCGACAGGGAACACCGGGGAGCTGTTTTTT. Translation gives CASSDSTGNTGELFF.

The chain couples TRBV28 to TRBJ2-5; TRBD2 might be the D (5 bases). V lost 3 bases to trimming and J lost 5 bases, with 10 bases between them. The germline V gene has CDR1 MDHEN and CDR2 SYDVKM. The CDR3 runs 13 residues. This chain's CDR3 is CASSFTGFETQYF. CDR3 nucleotide sequence: TGTGCCAGCAGTTTTACGGGGTTCGAGACCCAGTACTTC.